The clone carrying this T cell receptor (beta chain) was observed a few times. The sample is drawn from a study of T cell responses to AZD1222 COVID-19 vaccine. This CDR3 is built from 14 residues. Trimming stripped 7 bases from V and 0 bases from J, with 10 bases between. Germline V gives CDR1 MNHNY, CDR2 SVGAGI (reference sequence). Only in-frame clones appear in the TCRdb table, and some are missing; sequencing was by immunoSEQ multiplex PCR. There are more than 85,000 clones in the sample; 88% occur only once, and 1.6% lies in the top ten. This chain links TRBV6-6 with TRBJ1-5; D ambiguous. The clonotype was recovered from an adult in good health. The sample was peripheral blood, taken on day 0 of AZD1222 vaccination. Here the CDR3 reads CASTFDYSNQPQHF. CDR3 DNA: TGTGCCAGCACCTTTGACTATAGCAATCAGCCCCAGCATTTT.